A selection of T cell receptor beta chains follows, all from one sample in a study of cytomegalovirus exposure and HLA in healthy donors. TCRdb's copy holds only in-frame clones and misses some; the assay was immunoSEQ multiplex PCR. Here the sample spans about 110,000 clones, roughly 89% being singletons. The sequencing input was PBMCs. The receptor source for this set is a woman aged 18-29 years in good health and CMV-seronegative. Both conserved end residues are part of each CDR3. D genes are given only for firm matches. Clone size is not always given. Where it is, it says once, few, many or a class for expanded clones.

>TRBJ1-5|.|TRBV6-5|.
TGTGCCAGCAGTCCCATGACAGGAAGCAATCAGCCCCAGCATTTT
CASSPMTGSNQPQHF
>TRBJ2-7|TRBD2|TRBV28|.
TGTGCCAGCAGCCCCCACCCGTTAGCGGGAGGGCCCCTCTACGAGCAGTACTTC
CASSPHPLAGGPLYEQYF
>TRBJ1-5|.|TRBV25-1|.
TGTGCCAGCAGTGCCGCAGGGCATCAGCCCCAGCATTTT
CASSAAGHQPQHF
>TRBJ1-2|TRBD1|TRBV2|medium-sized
TGTGCCAGCAGTGAAGCGGAGACAGGGGGTTATGGCTACACCTTC
CASSEAETGGYGYTF
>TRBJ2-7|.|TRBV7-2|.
TGTGCCAGCGAGGGCAGCTCCTACGAGCAGTACTTC
CASEGSSYEQYF
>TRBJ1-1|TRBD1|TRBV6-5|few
TGTGCCAGCAGCACGGACAGGGAGGATGAAGCTTTCTTT
CASSTDREDEAFF
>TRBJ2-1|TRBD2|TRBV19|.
TGTGCCAGTAGTCCTCGGGCTAGCGGGACTAGAAGGGATGAGCAGTTCTTC
CASSPRASGTRRDEQFF
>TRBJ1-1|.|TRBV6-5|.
TGTGCCAGCAGGGCCCGGGGGGACGCAACTGAAGCTTTCTTT
CASRARGDATEAFF
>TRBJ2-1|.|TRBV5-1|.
TGCGCCAGCAGCCGGTTTAGCGGCTCCTACAATGAGCAGTTCTTC
CASSRFSGSYNEQFF
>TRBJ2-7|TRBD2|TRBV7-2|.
TGTGCCAGCAGCTCTAGCGGAAGCTCCTACGAGCAGTACTTC
CASSSSGSSYEQYF
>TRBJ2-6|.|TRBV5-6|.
TGTGCCAGCAGCTTGGAAGGGAGTTTGGGGGCCAACGTCCTGACTTTC
CASSLEGSLGANVLTF
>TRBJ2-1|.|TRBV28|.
TGTGCCAGCGCCAGTGATGAGCAGTTCTTC
CASASDEQFF
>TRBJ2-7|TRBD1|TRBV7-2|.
TGTGCCAGCAGTTCGACAGGGGCGATACCCTACGAGCAGTACTTC
CASSSTGAIPYEQYF
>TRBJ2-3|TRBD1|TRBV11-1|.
TGTGCCAGCAGCATACAGGGGGCCGCAGATACGCAGTATTTT
CASSIQGAADTQYF
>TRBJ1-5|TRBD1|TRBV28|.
TGTGCCAGCAGTCCGACAGGGACGGGCAATCAGCCCCAGCATTTT
CASSPTGTGNQPQHF
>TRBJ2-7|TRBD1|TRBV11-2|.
TGTGCCAGCAGCTTAGTTGGACAGGGGGCCTACGAGCAGTACTTC
CASSLVGQGAYEQYF
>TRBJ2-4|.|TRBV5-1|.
TGCGCCAGCAGCCTGTTCCCGACAGGCCCCAATACGGAGTACTTC
CASSLFPTGPNTEYF
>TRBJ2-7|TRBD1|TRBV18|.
TGTGCCAGCTCGCTTCAAGGGGGCGACGAGCAGTACTTC
CASSLQGGDEQYF
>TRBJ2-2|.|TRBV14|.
TGTGCCAGCAGCCAATTTTTAGCAGGGATCTACACCGGGGAGCTGTTTTTT
CASSQFLAGIYTGELFF
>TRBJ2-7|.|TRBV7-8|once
TGTGCCAGCAGCCCCGACGAGCAGTACTTC
CASSPDEQYF
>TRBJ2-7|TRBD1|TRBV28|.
TGTGCCAGCACCTCTGCGGGACAGGGGGCGAGAGAGCAGTACTTC
CASTSAGQGAREQYF
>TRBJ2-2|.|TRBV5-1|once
TGCGCCAGCAGCTTGGGGCCAGCCAGCGCGGGCACCGGGGAGCTGTTTTTT
CASSLGPASAGTGELFF
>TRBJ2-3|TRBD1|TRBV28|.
TGTGCCAGCAGTGGACAGGGGGGATTTCGTCGGAGGACAGATACGCAGTATTTT
CASSGQGGFRRRTDTQYF
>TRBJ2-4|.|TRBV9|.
TGTGCCAGCAGCTCCCAACCGGGGGGAGGGGGAGGCGAAAACATTCAGTACTTC
CASSSQPGGGGGENIQYF
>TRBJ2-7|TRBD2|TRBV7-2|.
TGTGCCAGCAGCTCCGGAGCGGGAGGGTCCTACGAGCAGTACTTC
CASSSGAGGSYEQYF
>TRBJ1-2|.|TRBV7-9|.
TGTGCCAGCAGCTTAGCCGGGGACAAAGCTAACTATGGCTACACCTTC
CASSLAGDKANYGYTF
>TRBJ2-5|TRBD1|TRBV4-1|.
TGCGCCAGCAGCCAGCCCGGACAGGGCGAGACCCAGTACTTC
CASSQPGQGETQYF
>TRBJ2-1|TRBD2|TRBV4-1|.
TGCGCCAGCAGCCAAGAAAGACTAGCGGGAGGCAATGAGCAGTTCTTC
CASSQERLAGGNEQFF
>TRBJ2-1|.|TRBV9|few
TGTGCCAGCAGTCGTATTGCGCAATCCTACAATGAGCAGTTCTTC
CASSRIAQSYNEQFF
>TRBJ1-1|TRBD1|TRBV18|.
TGTGCCAGCTCACCTAGGGACAGGGGGAACACTGAAGCTTTCTTT
CASSPRDRGNTEAFF
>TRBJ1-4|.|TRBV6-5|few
TGTGCCAGCAGTTACGGAGGGTTCGGGGAAAAACTGTTTTTT
CASSYGGFGEKLFF